This T cell receptor (beta chain) was sequenced during a study of CD8+ T cells in alopecia areata (dated by TCRdb to the late 2010s). About the full investigation: Treated patients were enrolled in an open-label pilot trial of oral tofacitinib at 5 to 10 mg twice daily for moderate-to-severe alopecia areata. Scalp tissue and sorted CD4+ and CD8+ peripheral blood T cells from patchy and totalis/universalis alopecia areata patients and from healthy controls were covered by human TCRbeta sequencing. To study T cell clonal expansion in alopecia areata, the researchers applied high-throughput TCRbeta sequencing to both the C3H/HeJ mouse model and human patients. Tofacitinib was given for 6 to 18 months, followed by 6 months of follow-up off drug to assess delayed response and recurrence. The SALT score, which quantifies the percentage of affected scalp surface area, was used to measure disease severity in treated patients. TCRbeta CDR3 regions were amplified by immunoSEQ multiplex PCR using 35 Vbeta forward and 13 Jbeta reverse primers. Patients on tofacitinib were biopsied at baseline and after 4 and 24 weeks of treatment, and several of the patients also had a later scalp biopsy. Clonality in the scalp was compared among normal scalp (n=4), patchy alopecia areata scalp (n=8), and alopecia totalis/universalis scalp (n=8). RNA was extracted with the PAXgene miRNA kit for fixed scalp, the miRNeasy kit for PBMCs, and the RNeasy kit for mouse skin. Points the paper makes about the study in general: With tofacitinib, both scalp clonality and the number of expanded CD8+ clones among the top 100 scalp clones went down significantly. Lesional scalp, especially in alopecia totalis/universalis, showed higher clonality and more expanded CD8+ clones than normal scalp, suggesting antigenic drive. Because the treated cohort was small and had only one nonresponder, larger studies are needed to examine links between baseline CD8+ expansion and response. Shared TCR sequences between patients were less evident than in mice, which may be partly attributable to HLA diversity in the patient population. Resident alphabeta T cells in normal human skin are also sequenced, complicating scalp TCR repertoire analysis, unlike mouse skin dominated by gammadelta T cells. During tofacitinib treatment, many expanded lesional clones stuck around in both scalp and blood, and this persistence may partly explain why relapse happens after treatment is stopped.

The time point tag for this specimen amounts to: around 4 weeks on oral tofacitinib. In the paper's terms, the treatment or condition label means: oral pan-JAK inhibitor, 5-10 mg twice daily. Peripheral blood and lesional scalp punch biopsies were obtained from patients with alopecia areata. Human scalp biopsies were immediately fixed in PAXgene tissue containers. With regard to this clone: What antigen it recognizes has not been identified. Per-base qualities were not stored, and no clone one base away is much larger.

To prepare the library, the immunoSEQ multiplex PCR assay was applied. To provide template for TCR sequencing, every sample had RNA extracted and reverse transcribed into cDNA. SuperScript III was used for first-strand cDNA synthesis, primed with a 2:1 mix of oligo-dT and random hexamers. A synthetic immune receptor repertoire was used to measure amplification bias, and any remaining bias was corrected computationally. Concerning the study's data processing: Raw reads were preprocessed to remove errors, and CDR3 was defined according to IMGT conventions as the region from the conserved cysteine to phenylalanine. Clonality was calculated as 1 minus Shannon entropy normalized by log2 of the number of productive unique TCRs. Whether scalp clones were CD4 or CD8 was inferred by matching scalp TCRbeta sequences against CD4 and CD8 repertoires sorted from blood. What TCRdb holds here is the immuneACCESS table cut down to in-frame rearrangements. Part of the clones is not present; checked against another copy, under half of the missing clones reflect an unresolved V gene, and the others are unexplained. The V and J calls and the clone size are those of that table, but D and trimming were determined from the DNA. Within this sample are fewer than 15,000 clones, with around 63% of them counted one time only. Over 7% of the sample belongs to the ten largest clones.

CDR1 and CDR2 are read off the germline V gene as MNHEY and SVGAGI. Inclusive of the bounding cysteine and phenylalanine, the CDR3 is 11 residues long. Just the 33-base CDR3 DNA is kept, in frame starting at base 1. V loses 5 bases of germline sequence and J loses 8 bases, and the interval between the two ends is 9 bases. This clonotype was obtained from a human donor with alopecia areata. The chain is assembled from TRBV6-5 and TRBJ1-1; a confident D gene designation cannot be given. This specimen was skin, taken at week 4, from a patient treated with tofacitinib. The DNA sequence is given as TGTGCCAGCAGTCCACCAGGCGAAGCTTTCTTT. Its amino acids are CASSPPGEAFF.